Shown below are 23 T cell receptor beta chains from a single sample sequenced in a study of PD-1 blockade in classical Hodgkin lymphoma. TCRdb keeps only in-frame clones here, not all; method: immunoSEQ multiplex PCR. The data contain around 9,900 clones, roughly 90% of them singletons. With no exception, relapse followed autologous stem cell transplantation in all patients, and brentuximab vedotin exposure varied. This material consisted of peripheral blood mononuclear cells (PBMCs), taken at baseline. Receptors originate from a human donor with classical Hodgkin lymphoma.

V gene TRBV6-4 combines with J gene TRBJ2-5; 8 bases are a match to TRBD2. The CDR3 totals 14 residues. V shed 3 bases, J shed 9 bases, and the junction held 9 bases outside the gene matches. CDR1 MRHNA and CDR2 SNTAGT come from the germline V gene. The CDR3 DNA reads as TGTGCCAGCAGTGAAAGTCCGGCGGGGGGTGCCCAGTACTTC. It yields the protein CASSESPAGGAQYF.

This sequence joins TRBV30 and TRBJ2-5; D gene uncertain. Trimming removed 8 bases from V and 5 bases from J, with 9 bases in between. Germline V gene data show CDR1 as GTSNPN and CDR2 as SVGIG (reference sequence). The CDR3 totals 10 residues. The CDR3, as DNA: TGTGCCGGAGTATGGGAGACCCAGTACTTC. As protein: CAGVWETQYF.

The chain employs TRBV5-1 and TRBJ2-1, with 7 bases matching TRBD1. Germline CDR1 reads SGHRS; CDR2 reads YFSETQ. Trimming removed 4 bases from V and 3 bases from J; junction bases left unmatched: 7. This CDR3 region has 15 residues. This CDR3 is CASSPGQTNYNEQFF. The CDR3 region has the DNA TGCGCCAGCAGCCCGGGACAGACGAACTACAATGAGCAGTTCTTC.

The CDR3 reads CASSSSLLRLFSYEQYF. DNA for the CDR3: TGTGCCAGCAGTTCCTCTCTCTTGCGACTATTCTCCTACGAGCAGTACTTC. The chain combines TRBV27 with TRBJ2-7; D possibly corresponds to TRBD2 (5 bases). Trimming left V 4 bases short and J 0 bases short, with 19 bases between. The CDR3 extends over 17 amino acids. Germline V gives CDR1 MNHEY, CDR2 SMNVEV (reference sequence).

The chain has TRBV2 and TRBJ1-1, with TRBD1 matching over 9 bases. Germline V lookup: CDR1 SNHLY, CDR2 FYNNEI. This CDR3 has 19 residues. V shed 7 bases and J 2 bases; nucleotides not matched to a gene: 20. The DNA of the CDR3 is TGTGCCAGCACAAGACAGGGGGGCAGGCCTCCTATACCTAACACTGAAGCTTTCTTT. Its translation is CASTRQGGRPPIPNTEAFF.

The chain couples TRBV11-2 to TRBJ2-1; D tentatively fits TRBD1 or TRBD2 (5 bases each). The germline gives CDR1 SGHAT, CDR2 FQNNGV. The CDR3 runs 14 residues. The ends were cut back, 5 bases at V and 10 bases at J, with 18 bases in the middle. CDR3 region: CASSPGTLTREQFF. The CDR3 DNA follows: TGTGCCAGCAGCCCAGGGACCCTAACTCGGGAGCAGTTCTTC. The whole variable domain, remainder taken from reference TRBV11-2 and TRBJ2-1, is EAGVAQSPRYKIIEKRQSVAFWCNPISGHATLYWYQQILGQGPKLLIQFQNNGVVDDSQLPKDRFSAERLKGVDSTLKIQPAKLEDSAVYLCASSPGTLTREQFFGPGTRLTVL.

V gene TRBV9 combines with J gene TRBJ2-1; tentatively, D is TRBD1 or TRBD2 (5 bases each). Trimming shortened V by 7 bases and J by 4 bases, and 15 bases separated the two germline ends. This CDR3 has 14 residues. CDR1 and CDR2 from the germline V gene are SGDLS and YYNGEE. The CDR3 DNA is TGTGCCAGCGGCCGGGACGGAACATACAATGAGCAGTTCTTC. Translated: CASGRDGTYNEQFF. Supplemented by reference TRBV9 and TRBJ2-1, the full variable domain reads DSGVTQTPKHLITATGQRVTLRCSPRSGDLSVYWYQQSLDQGLQFLIQYYNGEERAKGNILERFSAQQFPDLHSELNLSSLELGDSALYFCASGRDGTYNEQFFGPGTRLTVL.

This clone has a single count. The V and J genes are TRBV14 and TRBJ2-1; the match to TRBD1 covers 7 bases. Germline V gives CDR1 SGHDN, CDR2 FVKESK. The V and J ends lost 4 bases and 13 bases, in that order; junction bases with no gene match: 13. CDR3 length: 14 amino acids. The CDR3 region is CASSPLSETGLQFF. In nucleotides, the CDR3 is TGTGCCAGCAGCCCTCTGTCCGAGACAGGGCTTCAGTTCTTC.

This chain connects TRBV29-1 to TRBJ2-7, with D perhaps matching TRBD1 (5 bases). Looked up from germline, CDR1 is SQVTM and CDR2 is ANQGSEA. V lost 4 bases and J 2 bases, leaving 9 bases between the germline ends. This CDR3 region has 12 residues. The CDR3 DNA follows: TGCAGCGTTGGAAGACAGACCTACGAGCAGTACTTC. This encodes CSVGRQTYEQYF.

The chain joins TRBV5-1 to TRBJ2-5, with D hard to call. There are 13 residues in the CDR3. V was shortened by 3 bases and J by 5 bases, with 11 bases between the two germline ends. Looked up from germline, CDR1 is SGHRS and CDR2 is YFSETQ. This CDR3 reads CASSSTLQETQYF. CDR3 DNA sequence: TGCGCCAGCAGCTCTACACTTCAGGAGACCCAGTACTTC.

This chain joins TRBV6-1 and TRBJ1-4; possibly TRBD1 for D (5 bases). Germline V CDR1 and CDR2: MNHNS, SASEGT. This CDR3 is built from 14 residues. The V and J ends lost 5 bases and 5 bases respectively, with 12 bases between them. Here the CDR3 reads CASSPGPKNEKLFF. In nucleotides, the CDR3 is TGTGCCAGCAGTCCGGGACCGAAAAATGAAAAACTGTTTTTT.

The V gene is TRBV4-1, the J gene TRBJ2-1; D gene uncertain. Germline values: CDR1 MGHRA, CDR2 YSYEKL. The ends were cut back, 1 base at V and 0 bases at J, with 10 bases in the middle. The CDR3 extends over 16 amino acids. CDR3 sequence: CASSQVNLISYNEQFF. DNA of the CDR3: TGCGCCAGCAGCCAAGTTAACTTAATCTCCTACAATGAGCAGTTCTTC.

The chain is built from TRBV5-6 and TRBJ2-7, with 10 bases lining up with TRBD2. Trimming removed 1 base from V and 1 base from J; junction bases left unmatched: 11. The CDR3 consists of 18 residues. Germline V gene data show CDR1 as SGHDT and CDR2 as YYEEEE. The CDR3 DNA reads TGTGCCAGCAGCTTGCAGCTAGCGGGAGTCCTAAAATCCTACGAGCAGTACTTC. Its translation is CASSLQLAGVLKSYEQYF.

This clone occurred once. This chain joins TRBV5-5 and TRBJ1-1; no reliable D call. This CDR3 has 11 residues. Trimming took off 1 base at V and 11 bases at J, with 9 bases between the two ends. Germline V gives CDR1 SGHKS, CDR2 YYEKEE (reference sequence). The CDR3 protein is CASSLIGRAFF. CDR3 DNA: TGTGCCAGCAGCTTGATAGGTCGTGCTTTCTTT.

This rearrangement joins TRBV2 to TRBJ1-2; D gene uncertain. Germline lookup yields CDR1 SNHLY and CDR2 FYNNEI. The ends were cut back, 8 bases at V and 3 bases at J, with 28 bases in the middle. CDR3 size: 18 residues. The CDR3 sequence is CASSSSEPGSLADYGYTF. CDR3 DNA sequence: TGTGCCAGCTCCTCCAGTGAACCGGGATCCCTTGCGGACTATGGCTACACCTTC. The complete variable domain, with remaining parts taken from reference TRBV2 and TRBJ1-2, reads EPEVTQTPSHQVTQMGQEVILRCVPISNHLYFYWYRQILGQKVEFLVSFYNNEISEKSEIFDDQFSVERPDGSNFTLKIRSTKLEDSAMYFCASSSSEPGSLADYGYTFGSGTRLTVV.

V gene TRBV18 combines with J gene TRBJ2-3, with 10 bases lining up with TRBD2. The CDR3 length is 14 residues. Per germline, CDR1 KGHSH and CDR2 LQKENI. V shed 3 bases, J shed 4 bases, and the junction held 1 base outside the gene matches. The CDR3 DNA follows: TGTGCCAGCTCACCGGGACTAGCGCCAGATACGCAGTATTTT. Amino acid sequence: CASSPGLAPDTQYF.

Written as DNA, the CDR3 is TGCGCCAGCAGCGTAGTGGGACAGAGTTTGGGTGAGCAGTTCTTC. Translating it yields CASSVVGQSLGEQFF. This sequence joins TRBV5-1 and TRBJ2-1, with 7 bases lining up with TRBD1. CDR3 size: 15 residues. V shed 4 bases, J shed 9 bases, and the junction held 13 bases outside the gene matches. Germline V gene lookup returns CDR1 SGHRS and CDR2 YFSETQ.

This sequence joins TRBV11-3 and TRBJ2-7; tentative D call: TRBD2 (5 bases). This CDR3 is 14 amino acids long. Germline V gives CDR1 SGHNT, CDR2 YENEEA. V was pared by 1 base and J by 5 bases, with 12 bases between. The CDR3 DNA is TGTGCCAGCAGCTTAGGCCGGGGTTCCCACGAGCAGTACTTC. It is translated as CASSLGRGSHEQYF.

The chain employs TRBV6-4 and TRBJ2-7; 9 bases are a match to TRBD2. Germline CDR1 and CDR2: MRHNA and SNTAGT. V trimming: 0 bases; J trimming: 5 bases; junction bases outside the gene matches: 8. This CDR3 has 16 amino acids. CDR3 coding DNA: TGTGCCAGCAGTGACTCGACGGGCGGGAGGGTAGACGAGCAGTACTTC. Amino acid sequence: CASSDSTGGRVDEQYF.

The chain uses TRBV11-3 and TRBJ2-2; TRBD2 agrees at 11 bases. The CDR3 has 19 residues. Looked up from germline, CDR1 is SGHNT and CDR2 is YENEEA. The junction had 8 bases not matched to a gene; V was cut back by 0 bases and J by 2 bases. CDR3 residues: CASSLEAVGTSGNTGELFF. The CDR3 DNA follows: TGTGCCAGCAGCTTAGAGGCGGTGGGGACTAGCGGAAACACCGGGGAGCTGTTTTTT.

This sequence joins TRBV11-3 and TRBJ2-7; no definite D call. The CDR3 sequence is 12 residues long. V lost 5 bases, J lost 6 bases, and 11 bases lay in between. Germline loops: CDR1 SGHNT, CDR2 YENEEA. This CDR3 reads CASSRRPLEQYF. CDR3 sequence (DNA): TGTGCCAGCAGCCGGAGACCTCTCGAGCAGTACTTC.

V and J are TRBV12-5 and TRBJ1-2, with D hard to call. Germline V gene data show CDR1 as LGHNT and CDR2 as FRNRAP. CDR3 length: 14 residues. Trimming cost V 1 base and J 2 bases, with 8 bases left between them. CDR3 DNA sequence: TGTGCTAGTGGTTTGGGCCGTCACAACTATGGCTACACCTTC. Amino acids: CASGLGRHNYGYTF. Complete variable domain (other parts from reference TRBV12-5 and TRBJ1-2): DARVTQTPRHKVTEMGQEVTMRCQPILGHNTVFWYRQTMMQGLELLAYFRNRAPLDDSGMPKDRFSAEMPDATLATLKIQPSEPRDSAVYFCASGLGRHNYGYTFGSGTRLTVV.

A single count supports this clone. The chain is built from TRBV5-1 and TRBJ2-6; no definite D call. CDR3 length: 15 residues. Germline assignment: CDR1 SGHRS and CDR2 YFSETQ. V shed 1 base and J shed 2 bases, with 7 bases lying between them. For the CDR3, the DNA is TGCGCCAGCAGCTTGTGGCAAGCTGGGGCCAACGTCCTGACTTTC. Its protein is CASSLWQAGANVLTF.